The sequence of this T cell receptor (beta chain) was determined in a study of blood T cells in healthy people across ages. Through a sample-barcoded 5' primer and a J-beta primer mix, a second PCR was run for about 6 to 11 cycles. Per-sample output comprised a minimum of 2.5 million paired-end reads containing CDR3. TCRdb called the 5' RACE reads again in MiXCR, with one record for every CDR3 protein. In the table there are some 760,000 distinct CDR3 sequences, 20% to 30% of which are singletons. V lost 7 bases, J lost 5 bases, and 6 bases stayed unmatched. CDR3 length equals 13 residues. Germline V gene data show CDR1 as SGHAT and CDR2 as FQNNGV. These data also featured in a second study, about T cells of mothers and their children.

V gene TRBV11-2 combines with J gene TRBJ1-1; 8 bases fit TRBD1. Sample: blood. The sequence came from a boy aged 5-17 years in good health. The CDR3 here is CASTPYRGTEAFF. The CDR3 region has the DNA TGTGCCAGCACACCCTACAGGGGGACTGAAGCTTTCTTT.